Sequencing of this TCR beta chain was carried out in a study of blood T cell repertoires in COVID-19. Background on the study: Specimens from acute and convalescent COVID-19 originated in the United States, Italy and Spain. Nucleic acid was either cDNA or gDNA, and it came from T cells, B-cell-depleted T cells, or PBMCs.

This clone has a handful of counts. Per the germline V gene, CDR1 is MGHRA and CDR2 is YSYEKL. The V end was cut by 0 bases, the J end by 4 bases, with 13 bases between. The CDR3 has 16 residues. Method: immunoSEQ multiplex PCR; TCRdb's copy keeps in-frame clones and lacks some. This table has about 100,000 clones, 70% to 90% appearing once. This receptor was taken from a man between 60 and 70 years old with acute or convalescent COVID-19. Material for sequencing was peripheral blood. This rearrangement joins TRBV4-1 to TRBJ2-1; D not resolved. The CDR3 here is CASSQEVGQSYNEQFF. CDR3 DNA: TGCGCCAGCAGCCAAGAGGTGGGCCAGTCGTACAATGAGCAGTTCTTC.